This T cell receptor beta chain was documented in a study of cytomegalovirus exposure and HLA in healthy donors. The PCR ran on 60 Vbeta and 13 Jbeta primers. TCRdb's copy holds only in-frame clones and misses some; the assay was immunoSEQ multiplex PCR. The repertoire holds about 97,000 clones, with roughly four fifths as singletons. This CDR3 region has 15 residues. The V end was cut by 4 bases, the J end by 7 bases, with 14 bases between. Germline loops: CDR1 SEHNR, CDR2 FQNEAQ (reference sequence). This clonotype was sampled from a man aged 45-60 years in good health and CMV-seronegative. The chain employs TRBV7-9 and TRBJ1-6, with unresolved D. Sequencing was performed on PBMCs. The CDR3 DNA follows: TGTGCCAGCAGCTCCTACAGTGCTCCGAATTCACCCCTCCACTTT. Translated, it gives CASSSYSAPNSPLHF.